The clone carrying this T cell receptor (beta chain) was seen ten or more times. The library targeted TCRbeta and was prepared with unique molecular identifiers. TCRdb itself ran the PCR reads through MiXCR, one entry per CDR3 protein. The sample comprises fewer than 200,000 distinct CDR3 sequences, roughly 6.8% of which are singletons, and roughly 3% rests with the top ten. This sample was taken from a study of T-cell reconstitution after alpha-beta-depleted transplantation in children. Sequenced here: PBMCs from the stem cell graft donor, sampled from the stem cell graft. This sequence originates from a human donor who donated a stem cell graft to a child with Wiskott-Aldrich syndrome.

The CDR3 bases are TGTGCCAGCAGTTACGGAGCCCAGATCAGTGAGCAGTTCTTC. This encodes CASSYGAQISEQFF. The chain carries TRBV6-5 and TRBJ2-1, with D uncertain. The CDR3 is made up of 14 amino acids. Per the germline V gene, CDR1 is MNHEY and CDR2 is SVGAGI. With 2 bases removed from V and 9 bases from J, the gap between germline ends came to 14 bases.